The clone carrying this TCR beta chain came up many times. Its target is unknown. The sample is drawn from a study of regulatory T cells in long-lasting Graves disease. Study details: For a period under 3 months, newly diagnosed Graves' patients had taken antithyroid drugs. Study-wide results and caveats: Persistent disease was characterized by preferential usage of TRBV28, TRBJ1-2 and TRBJ2-5.

Trimming stripped 0 bases from V and 0 bases from J, with 15 bases between. This CDR3 has 17 residues. The germline gives CDR1 MNHEY, CDR2 SVGEGT. CDR3 regions were amplified by Arm-PCR using iRepertoire HTBI primers to build TCR beta libraries. From the multiplex PCR reads, TCRdb called clonotypes with MiXCR, one entry per CDR3 protein. The sample includes some 500,000 distinct CDR3 sequences, around 16% of them seen just once. Described time point: newly diagnosed GD, antithyroid drugs for less than 3 months. RNA extracted from PBMCs served as the sequencing template. These data are also associated with another study on T cells in Graves' hyperthyroidism and ophthalmopathy. From that second work: Any patient presenting with uncontrolled infection, other autoimmune disease, pregnancy or lactation was left out. Blood held most thyroid clonotypes expanded above 0.001 frequency.

The sample consisted of peripheral blood mononuclear cells (PBMCs), taken at new diagnosis, from a patient treated with antithyroid drugs. This rearrangement joins TRBV6-2 or TRBV6-3 to TRBJ2-7; D assignment may be TRBD1 or TRBD2 (5 bases each). This sequence was found in a middle-aged woman with Graves disease. The CDR3 sequence: CASSYSGAVGGSYEQYF. The CDR3, as DNA: TGTGCCAGCAGTTACTCCGGGGCGGTTGGGGGCTCCTACGAGCAGTACTTC.